Here is one T cell receptor (beta chain) with its context. Its antigen is as yet unknown. Here immunoSEQ multiplex PCR was the method, and the copy in TCRdb shows in-frame clones only, minus some. The table records hundreds of thousands of clones, approximately 88% of them present only once. It was the roughly 130-subject validation cohort, separate from the approximately 700-subject first cohort, to which the donors belonged. These data are taken from a study of cytomegalovirus exposure and HLA in healthy donors. The CDR3 sequence is 16 residues long. V was trimmed by 0 bases and J by 5 bases, leaving 16 bases between them. Germline CDR1 reads LGHNA; CDR2 reads YSLEER. Study-level findings and limits: Reported performance of the classifier showed diagnosis of cytomegalovirus status with high specificity and sensitivity. According to a subsequent analysis, TCR clusters identified in the first cohort showed a tendency to co-occur across the roughly 130 validation repertoires. Altogether, 160 or so TCR beta chains were recorded as cytomegalovirus-associated.

Sequences were obtained from PBMCs. The sequence derives from a woman in her late teens or twenties in good health and CMV-seronegative. The chain combines TRBV4-3 with TRBJ1-1; possibly TRBD1 for D (5 bases). CDR3 sequence reads: CASSQDRDLPGTEAFF. CDR3 in DNA: TGCGCCAGCAGCCAAGACCGGGACTTACCTGGGACTGAAGCTTTCTTT.